This T cell receptor (beta chain) was retrieved from a study of regulatory T cells in long-lasting Graves disease. Study results and limitations: Lower TCR diversity characterized persistent Graves' patients relative to newly diagnosed patients.

Combining iRepertoire HTBI primers with Arm-PCR of CDR3 regions, the authors built TCR beta libraries. TCRdb reanalysed the multiplex PCR reads using MiXCR and keeps one entry per CDR3 protein. Altogether some 450,000 distinct CDR3 sequences are present, 16% being singletons, with the ten largest covering about 11%. Germline V gene lookup returns CDR1 MNHEY and CDR2 SVGEGT. The CDR3 is 14 residues long. V lost 7 bases to trimming and J lost 4 bases, with 15 bases between them. Notes on this clonotype: Its antigen remains unidentified.

As to time point: newly diagnosed GD, antithyroid drugs for less than 3 months. The TCR library was prepared using RNA isolated from PBMCs. The data also belong to a second study, concerning T cells in Graves' hyperthyroidism and ophthalmopathy. That study adds: For ophthalmopathy, model prediction preceded onset by a median about 6 months.

V gene TRBV6-2 or TRBV6-3 combines with J gene TRBJ2-3, with a weak D call TRBD2 (6 bases). This material consisted of peripheral blood mononuclear cells (PBMCs), taken at new diagnosis, from a patient treated with antithyroid drugs. The sequence derives from a woman aged 30 to 39 with Graves disease. CDR3 nucleotides: TGTGCCAGCAAAAGCGGGCCCGTGGCAGATACGCAGTATTTT. It specifies CASKSGPVADTQYF.